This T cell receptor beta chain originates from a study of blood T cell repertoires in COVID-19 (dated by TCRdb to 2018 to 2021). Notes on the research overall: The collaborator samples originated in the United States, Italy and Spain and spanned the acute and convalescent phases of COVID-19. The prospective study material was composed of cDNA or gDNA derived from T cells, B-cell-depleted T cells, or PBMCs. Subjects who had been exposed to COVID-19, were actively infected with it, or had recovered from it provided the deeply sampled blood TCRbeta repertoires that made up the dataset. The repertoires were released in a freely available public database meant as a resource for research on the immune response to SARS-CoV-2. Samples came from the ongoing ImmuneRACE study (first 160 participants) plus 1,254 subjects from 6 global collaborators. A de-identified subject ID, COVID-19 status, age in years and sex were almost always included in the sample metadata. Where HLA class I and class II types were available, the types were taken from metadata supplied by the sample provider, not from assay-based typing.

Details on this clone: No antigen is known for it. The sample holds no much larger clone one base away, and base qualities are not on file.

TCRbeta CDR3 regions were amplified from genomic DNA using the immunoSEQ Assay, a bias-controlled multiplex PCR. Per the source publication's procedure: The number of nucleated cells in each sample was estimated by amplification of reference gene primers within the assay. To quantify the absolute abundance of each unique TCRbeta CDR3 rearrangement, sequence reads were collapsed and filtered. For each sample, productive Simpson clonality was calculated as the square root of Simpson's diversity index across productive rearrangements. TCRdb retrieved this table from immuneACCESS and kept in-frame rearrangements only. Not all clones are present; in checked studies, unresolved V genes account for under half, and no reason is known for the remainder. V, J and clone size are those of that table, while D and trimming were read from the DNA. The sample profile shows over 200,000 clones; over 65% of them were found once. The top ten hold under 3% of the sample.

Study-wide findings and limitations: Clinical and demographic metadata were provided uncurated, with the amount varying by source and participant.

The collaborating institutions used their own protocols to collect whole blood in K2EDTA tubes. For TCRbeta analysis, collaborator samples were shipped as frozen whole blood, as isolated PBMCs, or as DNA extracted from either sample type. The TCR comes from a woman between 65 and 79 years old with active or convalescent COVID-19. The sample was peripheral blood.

CDR3 protein: CASSSTGRDTEAFF. The sequence in DNA is TGTGCCAGCAGTTCTACAGGGAGGGACACTGAAGCTTTCTTT. The chain employs TRBV28 and TRBJ1-1, with TRBD1 tentatively as D gene (6 bases match). The CDR3, cysteine through phenylalanine, is 14 amino acids long. CDR3 DNA only is kept here, 42 bases in frame from base 1. V and J lose 4 bases and 3 bases, and a span of 12 bases separates them. Per the germline V gene, MDHEN is the CDR1 and SYDVKM is the CDR2.